This section outlines one T cell receptor (beta chain) sequence together with its context. What it binds is unknown. This entry belongs to a study of OX40 agonist ivuxolimab in advanced cancers. About the research overall: The patients received ivuxolimab by intravenous route every 2 weeks at 0.01 to 10 mg/kg. Patients with prior anti-PD-1, anti-PD-L1 or anti-CTLA-4 therapy were eligible; less than 50% had some. Study outcomes and limitations: A proportion of nonresponders additionally exhibited low normalized T-cell clonal expansion.

From germline, CDR1 is MGHDK and CDR2 SYGVNS. The length of the CDR3 is 15 residues. Patients were ruled out by autoimmune disease history or systemic immunosuppression. Sequencing was performed with immunoSEQ multiplex PCR; in TCRdb, only in-frame clones are kept and a portion is missing. The sample holds about 37,000 clones, 75% to 90% seen once. The chain couples TRBV25-1 to TRBJ2-5; TRBD2 might be the D (5 bases). The J call could be wrong; TRBJ2-7 is a better fit for the DNA end. Sequenced here: CD4+ or CD8+ T cells sorted from blood, sampled in a trial of the OX40 agonist ivuxolimab. The clonotype comes from an adult with an advanced solid tumor such as melanoma, head and neck, liver or kidney cancer. CDR3 sequence (DNA): TGTGCCAGCAGGAAGACGAGGGCAGGTCTCTACGAGCAGTACTTC. Protein product: CASRKTRAGLYEQYF.